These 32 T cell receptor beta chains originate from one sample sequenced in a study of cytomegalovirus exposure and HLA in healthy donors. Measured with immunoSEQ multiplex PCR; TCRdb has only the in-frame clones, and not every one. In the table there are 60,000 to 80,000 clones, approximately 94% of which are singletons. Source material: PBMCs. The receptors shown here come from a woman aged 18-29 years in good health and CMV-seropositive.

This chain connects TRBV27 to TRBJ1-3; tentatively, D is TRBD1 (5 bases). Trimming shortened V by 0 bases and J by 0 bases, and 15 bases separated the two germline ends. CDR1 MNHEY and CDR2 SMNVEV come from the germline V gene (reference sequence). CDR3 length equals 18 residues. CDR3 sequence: CASSLSQGRLSSGNTIYF. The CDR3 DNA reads TGTGCCAGCAGTTTATCGCAGGGCCGGCTGAGCTCTGGAAACACCATATATTTT.

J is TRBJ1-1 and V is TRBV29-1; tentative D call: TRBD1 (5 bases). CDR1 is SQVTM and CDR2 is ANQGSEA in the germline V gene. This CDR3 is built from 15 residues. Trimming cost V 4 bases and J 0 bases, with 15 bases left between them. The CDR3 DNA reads TGCAGCGTTGCTGGGGGGATTATTATGAACACTGAAGCTTTCTTT. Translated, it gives CSVAGGIIMNTEAFF.

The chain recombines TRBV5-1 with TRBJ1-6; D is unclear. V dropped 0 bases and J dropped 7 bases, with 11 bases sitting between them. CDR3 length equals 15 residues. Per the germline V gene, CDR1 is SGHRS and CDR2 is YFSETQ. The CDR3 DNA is TGCGCCAGCAGCTTGGTGCGGGCCCAAAATTCACCCCTCCACTTT. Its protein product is CASSLVRAQNSPLHF.

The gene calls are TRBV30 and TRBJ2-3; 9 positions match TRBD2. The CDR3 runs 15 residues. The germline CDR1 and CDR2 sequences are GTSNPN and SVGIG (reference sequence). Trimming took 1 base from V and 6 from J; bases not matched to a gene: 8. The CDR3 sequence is CAWSEIAGARDTQYF. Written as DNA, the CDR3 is TGTGCCTGGAGTGAAATAGCGGGAGCAAGGGATACGCAGTATTTT.

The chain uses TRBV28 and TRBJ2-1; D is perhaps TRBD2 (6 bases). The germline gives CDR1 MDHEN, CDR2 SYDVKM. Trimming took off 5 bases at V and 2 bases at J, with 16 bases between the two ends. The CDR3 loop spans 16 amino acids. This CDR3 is CASSQKRLEAYNEQFF. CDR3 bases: TGTGCCAGCAGTCAAAAAAGACTAGAGGCCTACAATGAGCAGTTCTTC.

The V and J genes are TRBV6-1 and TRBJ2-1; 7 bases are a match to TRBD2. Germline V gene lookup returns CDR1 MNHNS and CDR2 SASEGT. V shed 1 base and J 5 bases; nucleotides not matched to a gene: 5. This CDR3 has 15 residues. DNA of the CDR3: TGTGCCAGCAGTGAAGTCGGGGGGTGGAACAATGAGCAGTTCTTC. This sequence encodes CASSEVGGWNNEQFF.

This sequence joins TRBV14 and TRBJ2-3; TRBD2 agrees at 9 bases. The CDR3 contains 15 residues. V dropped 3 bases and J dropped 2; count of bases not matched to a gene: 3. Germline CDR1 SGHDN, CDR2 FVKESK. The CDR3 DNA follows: TGTGCCAGCAGCCAGACTAGCGGAACCACAGATACGCAGTATTTT. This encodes CASSQTSGTTDTQYF.

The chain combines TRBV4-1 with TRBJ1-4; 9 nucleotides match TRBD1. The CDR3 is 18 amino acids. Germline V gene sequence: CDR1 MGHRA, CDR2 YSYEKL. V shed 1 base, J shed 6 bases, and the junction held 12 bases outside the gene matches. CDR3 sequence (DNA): TGCGCCAGCAGCCAAGGTGGGACAGGGAGGGGGGTAGATGAAAAACTGTTTTTT. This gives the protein CASSQGGTGRGVDEKLFF.

CDR3 sequence: CASGKQGGTEAFF. CDR3 bases: TGTGCCAGCGGTAAACAGGGGGGCACTGAAGCTTTCTTT. The chain has TRBV2 and TRBJ1-1, with 8 positions matching TRBD1. The length of the CDR3 is 13 residues. The V segment lost 8 bases and the J segment 4 bases; nucleotides outside the gene matches: 6. Looked up from germline, CDR1 is SNHLY and CDR2 is FYNNEI. Based on the CDR3 plus reference TRBV2 and TRBJ1-1, the full variable domain is EPEVTQTPSHQVTQMGQEVILRCVPISNHLYFYWYRQILGQKVEFLVSFYNNEISEKSEIFDDQFSVERPDGSNFTLKIRSTKLEDSAMYFCASGKQGGTEAFFGQGTRLTVV.

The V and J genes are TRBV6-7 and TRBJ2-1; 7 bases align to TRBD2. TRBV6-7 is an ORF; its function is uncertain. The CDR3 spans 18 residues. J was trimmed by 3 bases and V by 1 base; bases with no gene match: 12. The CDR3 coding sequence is TGTGCCAGCAGTTACTTCCGCCAGACTAGCCCGGTCTACAATGAGCAGTTCTTC. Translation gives CASSYFRQTSPVYNEQFF.

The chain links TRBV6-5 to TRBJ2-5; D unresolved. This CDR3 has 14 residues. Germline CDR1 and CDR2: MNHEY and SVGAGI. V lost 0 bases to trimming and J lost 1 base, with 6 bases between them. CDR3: CASSYSPLQETQYF. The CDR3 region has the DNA TGTGCCAGCAGTTACTCTCCCCTCCAAGAGACCCAGTACTTC.

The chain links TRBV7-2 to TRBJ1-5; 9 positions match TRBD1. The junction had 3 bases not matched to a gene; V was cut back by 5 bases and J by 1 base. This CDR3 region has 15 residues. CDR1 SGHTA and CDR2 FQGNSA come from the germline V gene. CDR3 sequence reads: CASSAGTGSNQPQHF. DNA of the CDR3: TGTGCCAGCAGCGCCGGGACAGGGAGCAATCAGCCCCAGCATTTT.

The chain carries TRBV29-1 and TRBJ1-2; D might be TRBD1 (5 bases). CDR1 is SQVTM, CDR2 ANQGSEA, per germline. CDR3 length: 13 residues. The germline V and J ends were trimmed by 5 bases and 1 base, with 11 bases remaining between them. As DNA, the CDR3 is TGCAGCGTTACAATCGGGGGTAACTATGGCTACACCTTC. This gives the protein CSVTIGGNYGYTF.

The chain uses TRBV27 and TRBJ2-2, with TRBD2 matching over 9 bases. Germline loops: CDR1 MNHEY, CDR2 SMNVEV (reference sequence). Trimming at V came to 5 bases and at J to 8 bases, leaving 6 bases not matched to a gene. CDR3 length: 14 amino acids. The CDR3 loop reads CASSDSGRSGELFF. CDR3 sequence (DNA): TGTGCCAGCAGTGATAGCGGGAGATCAGGGGAGCTGTTTTTT.

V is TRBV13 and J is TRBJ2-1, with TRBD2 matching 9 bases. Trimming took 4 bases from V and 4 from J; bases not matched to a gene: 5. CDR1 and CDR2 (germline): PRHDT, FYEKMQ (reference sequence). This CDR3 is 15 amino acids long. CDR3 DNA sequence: TGTGCCAGCAGCTATAGCGGGAGTAAATACAATGAGCAGTTCTTC. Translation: CASSYSGSKYNEQFF.

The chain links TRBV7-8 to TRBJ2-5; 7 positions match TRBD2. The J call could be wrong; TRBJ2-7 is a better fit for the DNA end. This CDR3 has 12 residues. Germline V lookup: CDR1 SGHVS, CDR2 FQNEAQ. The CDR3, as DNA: TGTGCCAGCAGCCCCAGCGGGGACGAGCAGTACTTC. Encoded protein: CASSPSGDEQYF.

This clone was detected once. The CDR3 DNA reads as TGCGCCAGCAGCTTGGCGCAGGGGGCGTACGAGCAGTACTTC. Its protein is CASSLAQGAYEQYF. The chain joins TRBV5-1 to TRBJ2-7; 8 bases align to TRBD1. Germline CDR1 SGHRS, CDR2 YFSETQ. V shed 0 bases, J shed 4 bases, and the junction held 3 bases outside the gene matches. The CDR3 loop spans 14 amino acids.

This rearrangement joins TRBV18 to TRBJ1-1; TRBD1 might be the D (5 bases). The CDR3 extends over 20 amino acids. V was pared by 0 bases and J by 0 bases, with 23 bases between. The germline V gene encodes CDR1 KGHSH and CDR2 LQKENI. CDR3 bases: TGTGCCAGCTCACCACCTGGCCTCAACAGGAGCTCAGCGATGAACACTGAAGCTTTCTTT. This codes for CASSPPGLNRSSAMNTEAFF.

The CDR3 reads CASSPKTGRRGEKLFF. CDR3 DNA: TGTGCCAGCAGCCCTAAAACGGGCAGGCGCGGGGAAAAACTGTTTTTT. This sequence joins TRBV27 and TRBJ1-4; D is unclear. The V end lost 6 bases, the J end lost 8 bases, and 22 bases lay between the germline ends. CDR3 length: 16 amino acids. Germline assignment: CDR1 MNHEY and CDR2 SMNVEV (reference sequence).

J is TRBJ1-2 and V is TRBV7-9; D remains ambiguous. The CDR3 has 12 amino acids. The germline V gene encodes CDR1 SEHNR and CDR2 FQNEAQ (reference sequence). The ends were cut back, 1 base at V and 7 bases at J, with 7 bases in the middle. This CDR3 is CASSLDFSGYTF. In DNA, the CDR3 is TGTGCCAGCAGCTTAGATTTTAGTGGCTACACCTTC.

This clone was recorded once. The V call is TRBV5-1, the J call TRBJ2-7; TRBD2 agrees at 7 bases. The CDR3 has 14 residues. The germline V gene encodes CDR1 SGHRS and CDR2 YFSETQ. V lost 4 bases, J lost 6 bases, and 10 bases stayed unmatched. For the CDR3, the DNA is TGCGCCAGCAGCCAAGGACTAGTTCAGGGCGAGCAGTACTTC. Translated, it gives CASSQGLVQGEQYF. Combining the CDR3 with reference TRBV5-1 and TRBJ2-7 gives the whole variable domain KAGVTQTPRYLIKTRGQQVTLSCSPISGHRSVSWYQQTPGQGLQFLFEYFSETQRNKGNFPGRFSGRQFSNSRSEMNVSTLELGDSALYLCASSQGLVQGEQYFGPGTRLTVT.

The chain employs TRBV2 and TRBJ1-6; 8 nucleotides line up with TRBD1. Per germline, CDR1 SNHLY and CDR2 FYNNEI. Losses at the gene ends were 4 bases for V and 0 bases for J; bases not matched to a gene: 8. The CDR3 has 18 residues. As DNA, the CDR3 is TGTGCCAGCAGTGGCGGGACAGGTGTAAGCTCCTATAATTCACCCCTCCACTTT. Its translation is CASSGGTGVSSYNSPLHF.

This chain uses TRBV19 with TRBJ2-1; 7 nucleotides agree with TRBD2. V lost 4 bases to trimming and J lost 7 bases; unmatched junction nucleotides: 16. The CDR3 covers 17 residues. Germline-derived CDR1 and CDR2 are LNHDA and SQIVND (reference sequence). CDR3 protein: CASSTLVGTGGFNEQFF. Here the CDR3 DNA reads TGTGCCAGTAGTACCCTAGTCGGAACGGGAGGTTTTAATGAGCAGTTCTTC.

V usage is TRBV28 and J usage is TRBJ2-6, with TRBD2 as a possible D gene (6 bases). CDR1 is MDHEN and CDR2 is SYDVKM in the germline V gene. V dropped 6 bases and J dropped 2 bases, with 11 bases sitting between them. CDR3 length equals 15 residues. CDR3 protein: CASRGGGAGANVLTF. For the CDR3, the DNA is TGTGCCAGCAGGGGTGGAGGGGCTGGGGCCAACGTCCTGACTTTC.

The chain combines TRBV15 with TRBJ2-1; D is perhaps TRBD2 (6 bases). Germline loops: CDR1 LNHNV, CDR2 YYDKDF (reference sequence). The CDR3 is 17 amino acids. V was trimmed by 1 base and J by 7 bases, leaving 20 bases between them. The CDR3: CATSRVPGEGLGNEQFF. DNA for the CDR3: TGTGCCACCAGCAGAGTGCCGGGGGAAGGGTTGGGAAATGAGCAGTTCTTC.

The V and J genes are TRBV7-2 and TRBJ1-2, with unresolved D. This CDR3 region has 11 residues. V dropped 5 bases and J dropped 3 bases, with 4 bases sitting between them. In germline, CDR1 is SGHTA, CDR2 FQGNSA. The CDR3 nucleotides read TGTGCCAGCAGCCCCGACTATGGCTACACCTTC. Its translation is CASSPDYGYTF.

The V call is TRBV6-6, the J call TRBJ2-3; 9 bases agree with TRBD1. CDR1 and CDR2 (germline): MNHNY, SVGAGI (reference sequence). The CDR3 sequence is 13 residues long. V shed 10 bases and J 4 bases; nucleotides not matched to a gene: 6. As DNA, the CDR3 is TGTGCCATAGCGGACAGGGGAGCAGATACGCAGTATTTT. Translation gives CAIADRGADTQYF.

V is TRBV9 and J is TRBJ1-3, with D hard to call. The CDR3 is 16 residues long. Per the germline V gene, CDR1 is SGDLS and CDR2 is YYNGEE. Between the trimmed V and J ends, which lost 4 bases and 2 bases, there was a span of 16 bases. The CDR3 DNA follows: TGTGCCAGCAGCCCACAATTGGGAGGGACTGGAAACACCATATATTTT. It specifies CASSPQLGGTGNTIYF.

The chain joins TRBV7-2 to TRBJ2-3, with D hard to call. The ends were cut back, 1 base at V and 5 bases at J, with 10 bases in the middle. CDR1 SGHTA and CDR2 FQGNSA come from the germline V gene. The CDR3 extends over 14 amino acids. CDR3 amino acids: CASSLGPSGDTQYF. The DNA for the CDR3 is TGTGCCAGCAGCTTAGGACCCTCGGGAGATACGCAGTATTTT. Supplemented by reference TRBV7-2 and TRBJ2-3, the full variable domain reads GAGVSQSPSNKVTEKGKDVELRCDPISGHTALYWYRQSLGQGLEFLIYFQGNSAPDKSGLPSDRFSAERTGGSVSTLTIQRTQQEDSAVYLCASSLGPSGDTQYFGPGTRLTVL.

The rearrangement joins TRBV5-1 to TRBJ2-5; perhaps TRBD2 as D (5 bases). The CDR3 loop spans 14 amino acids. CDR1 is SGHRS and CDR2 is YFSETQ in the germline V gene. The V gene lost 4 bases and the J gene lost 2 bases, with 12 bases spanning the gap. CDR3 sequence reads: CASSAGLVQETQYF. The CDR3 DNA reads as TGCGCCAGCAGCGCTGGACTGGTACAAGAGACCCAGTACTTC.

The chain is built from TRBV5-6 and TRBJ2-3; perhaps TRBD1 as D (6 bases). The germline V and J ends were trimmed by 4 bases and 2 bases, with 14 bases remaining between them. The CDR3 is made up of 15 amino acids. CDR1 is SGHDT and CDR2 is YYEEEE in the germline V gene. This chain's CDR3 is CASSLRDTFTDTQYF. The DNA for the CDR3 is TGTGCCAGCAGCCTGAGGGACACCTTCACAGATACGCAGTATTTT.

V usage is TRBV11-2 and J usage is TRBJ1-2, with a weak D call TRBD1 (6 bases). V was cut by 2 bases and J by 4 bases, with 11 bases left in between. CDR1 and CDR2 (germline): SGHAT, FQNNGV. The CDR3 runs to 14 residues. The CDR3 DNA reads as TGTGCCAGCAGCTTATCACGGGGGGCCTATGGCTACACCTTC. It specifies CASSLSRGAYGYTF. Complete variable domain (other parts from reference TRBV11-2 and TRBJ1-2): EAGVAQSPRYKIIEKRQSVAFWCNPISGHATLYWYQQILGQGPKLLIQFQNNGVVDDSQLPKDRFSAERLKGVDSTLKIQPAKLEDSAVYLCASSLSRGAYGYTFGSGTRLTVV.